The clone carrying this TCR beta chain was seen a few times. Its antigen remains unknown. No patient received treatment before thyroid surgery. The entry originates in a study of metastatic and nonmetastatic thyroid tumors. Study summary: Repertoires of blood and of tissue (tumor or nodule) from malignant and benign thyroid patients were compared.

Source study methods: The authors used CDR3 differences across clinicopathological groups to build a distant-metastasis classifier for papillary thyroid cancer. Using MiXCR, TCRdb re-called clones from the PCR reads. It is TCRdb's table, rather than the study itself, that gives the V and J calls and clone size. The sample lists approximately 60,000 clones, 25% to 35% occurring once. The study's findings and limits: In both blood and tumor samples, TCR beta diversity was reported significantly higher for malignant than benign nodules.

Trimming shortened V by 3 bases and J by 2 bases, and 9 bases separated the two germline ends. The CDR3 covers 14 residues. The V gene's germline CDR1 is MRHNA and CDR2 SNTAGT. The chain carries TRBV6-4 and TRBJ2-3, with D perhaps matching TRBD1 (6 bases). The sequence was obtained from a female donor with papillary thyroid cancer or a benign thyroid nodule (not recorded which). Some clones in this sample may be carry-over from other donors' samples. The sequencing input was blood. The CDR3 DNA is TGTGCCAGCAGTGAAGGACAGATCACAGATACGCAGTATTTT. This translates into CASSEGQITDTQYF.